The text below deals with one T cell receptor (beta chain). Its matching antigen is unknown. This CDR3 spans 16 amino acids. J gave up 2 bases and V 2 bases, and 7 bases lay outside the gene matches. CDR1 SGHTS and CDR2 YDEGEE come from the germline V gene. The repertoire was sequenced with immunoSEQ multiplex PCR; TCRdb's copy has only in-frame clones and lacks some. Of 85,000 to 120,000 clones in the sample, about 95% were seen once. Donors came from a validation cohort of fewer than 150 subjects, distinct from the first 666-subject cohort. This sample stems from a study of cytomegalovirus exposure and HLA in healthy donors. General study results and limits: Many donors carried some public TCRs, although rarity characterized most TCR sequences. Researchers counted roughly 160 TCR beta chains as cytomegalovirus-associated.

The V call is TRBV5-8, the J call TRBJ1-5, with 7 bases lining up with TRBD1. This receptor was obtained from a woman under 30 in good health and CMV-seronegative. Sequenced material: PBMCs. CDR3 bases: TGTGCCAGCAGCTTTTATCAGGGGGGAGGCAATCAGCCCCAGCATTTT. Residues: CASSFYQGGGNQPQHF.